The T cell receptor (beta chain) described here comes from a study of blood T cell repertoires in COVID-19. Repertoires were generated with immunoSEQ multiplex PCR, while TCRdb's copy carries only in-frame clones and drops some. The sample includes about 140,000 clones, over 80% of them seen just once. Sequencing was carried out using peripheral blood. This receptor was identified in a middle-aged man who had recovered from COVID-19.

This CDR3 is CASSLPQGAIYGYTF. CDR3 nucleotide sequence: TGTGCCAGCAGCTTACCACAGGGGGCCATCTATGGCTACACCTTC. V is TRBV5-4 and J is TRBJ1-2; 9 nucleotides agree with TRBD1. There are 15 residues in the CDR3. With 2 bases clipped from V and 4 bases from J, the junction kept 6 bases outside the gene matches. CDR1 is SGHNT and CDR2 is YYREEE in the germline V gene (reference sequence).